Below are 31 T cell receptor beta chains sequenced from a single sample in a study of T cells in Graves' hyperthyroidism and ophthalmopathy (dated by TCRdb to between 2018 and 2021). The library was generated by multiplex PCR. Sequencing took place on an Illumina HiSeq 2000. TCR beta CDR3 regions were amplified from RNA transcripts. The first round of RT-PCR for the TCR CDR3 was performed with the HTBI primer set and the Qiagen OneStep RT-PCR kit. The public reads were quality trimmed at Q25 with fastp and then assembled into clones with MiXCR by TCRdb, keeping productive beta chains. Every CDR3 protein is listed once, alongside the most common genes and DNA of its rows. The sample data list around 760,000 distinct CDR3 sequences, and 35% of these were observed just once. Jointly, the top ten make up around a third of the sample. The sample taken for sequencing was blood. The receptors were gathered from a woman aged 40 to 50 with Graves' hyperthyroidism.

This clonotype was found a few times. The chain uses TRBV12-3 or TRBV12-4 and TRBJ1-2; D gene unclear. Trimming left V 5 bases short and J 10 bases short, with 14 bases between. This CDR3 has 12 residues. This CDR3 is CASSPRGRVYTF. The CDR3 region has the DNA TGTGCCAGCAGTCCCCGGGGTAGGGTCTACACCTTC.

Concerning this clonotype: One end of the junction varies from germline; a read error may be responsible. The chain recombines TRBV5-1 with TRBJ2-7, with 12 positions matching TRBD1. Germline assignment: CDR1 SGHRS and CDR2 YFSETQ. This CDR3 contains 15 residues. CDR3 amino acids: CASSPGTGGSHEQYF. The CDR3 nucleotides read TGCGCCAGCAGCCCGGGGACAGGGGGCTCCCACGAGCAGTACTTC.

Concerning this clonotype: A much larger clone is a single base away; this may be a read error. As the CDR3 is not closed by the conserved phenylalanine or tryptophan, this likely results from a read error. Written as DNA, the CDR3 is TGTGCCAGTTTGGGCGGCAACCCTGGAAACACCATATATCTT. The encoded protein is CASLGGNPGNTIYL. This rearrangement joins TRBV19 to TRBJ1-3; no clear D gene. The CDR3 consists of 14 residues. From germline, CDR1 is LNHDA and CDR2 SQIVND (reference sequence). V was clipped by 8 bases and J by 2 bases, with 13 bases between them.

A remark on this clonotype: An end of the junction differs from the germline gene, which may be a read error. This chain uses TRBV2 with TRBJ2-5; TRBD2 agrees at 11 bases. The CDR3 is 14 residues long. The germline V gene encodes CDR1 SNHLY and CDR2 FYNNEI. The CDR3 loop is CAISSGGAGETQYF. The CDR3 DNA sequence: TGTGCCATCAGTAGCGGGGGGGCCGGAGAGACCCAGTACTTC.

A note on this clonotype: No conserved phenylalanine or tryptophan is present at the end of the CDR3, so a read error is the likely explanation. V usage is TRBV19 and J usage is TRBJ1-1; TRBD1 might be the D (5 bases). CDR3 size: 13 residues. Germline CDR1 is LNHDA and CDR2 is SQIVND (reference sequence). In DNA, the CDR3 is TGTGCCTGTAGGTCCGGGGGGAACACTGAAGCTTTCCTT. Its protein is CACRSGGNTEAFL.

This sequence joins TRBV28 and TRBJ1-5, with D perhaps TRBD1 (5 bases). The V end lost 1 base, the J end lost 11 bases, and 6 bases lay between the germline ends. The CDR3 spans 11 residues. Germline assignment: CDR1 MDHEN and CDR2 SYDVKM. The CDR3 is CASSLSGTQHF. In DNA, the CDR3 is TGTGCCAGCAGTTTATCAGGGACCCAGCATTTT.

The J gene is TRBJ2-7, the V gene TRBV28, with D tentatively TRBD1 (5 bases). Germline assignment: CDR1 MDHEN and CDR2 SYDVKM. The CDR3 spans 12 residues. Trimming shortened V by 3 bases and J by 9 bases, and 12 bases separated the two germline ends. CDR3 bases: TGTGCCAGCAGTTTTACGACAGTCGGGCAGTACTTC. Its protein product is CASSFTTVGQYF.

This clonotype was found many times. V gene TRBV12-3 or TRBV12-4 combines with J gene TRBJ1-2; D is perhaps TRBD1 (5 bases). V was pared by 5 bases and J by 2 bases, with 9 bases between. This CDR3 has 13 residues. This CDR3 is CASSRDANYGYTF. The CDR3 bases are TGTGCCAGCAGTCGGGACGCAAACTATGGCTACACCTTC.

This clonotype has ten or more counts. This sequence joins TRBV20-1 and TRBJ2-7; perhaps D is TRBD1 or TRBD2 (5 bases each). This CDR3 contains 14 residues. Germline CDR1 and CDR2: DFQATT and SNEGSKA (reference sequence). V was pared by 4 bases and J by 0 bases, with 13 bases between. The CDR3 DNA reads as TGCAGTGCTAAGGGGACGGGCAGCTCCTACGAGCAGTACTTC. Translated: CSAKGTGSSYEQYF.

The table lists this clonotype with many counts. The J gene is TRBJ1-1, the V gene TRBV20-1; D possibly corresponds to TRBD1 (5 bases). Germline CDR1 and CDR2: DFQATT and SNEGSKA (reference sequence). This CDR3 is built from 13 residues. V lost 5 bases and J 8 bases, leaving 18 bases between the germline ends. Written as DNA, the CDR3 is TGCAGTGCTCCCCCCGGGGGTTATGAGGAAGCTTTCTTT. It translates to CSAPPGGYEEAFF.

In its sample, this clonotype was seen many times. The genes are TRBV12-3 or TRBV12-4 and TRBJ2-7, with 7 positions matching TRBD2. J was trimmed by 1 base and V by 4 bases; bases with no gene match: 1. This CDR3 has 13 amino acids. The CDR3 DNA reads as TGTGCCAGCAGTTCACTAGCGTCCTACGAGCAGTACTTC. This gives the protein CASSSLASYEQYF.

This clonotype was observed many times. The chain carries TRBV20-1 and TRBJ2-7; 7 nucleotides match TRBD2. V was pared by 3 bases and J by 0 bases, with 8 bases of the junction left unmatched. Germline CDR1 is DFQATT and CDR2 is SNEGSKA (reference sequence). CDR3 length: 15 amino acids. CDR3 coding DNA: TGCAGTGCTAGTGGGGGGGACCTAAGCTCCTACGAGCAGTACTTC. Its translation: CSASGGDLSSYEQYF.

This clonotype was observed at least ten times. This chain connects TRBV7-2 to TRBJ2-7; no reliable D call. The CDR3 spans 12 residues. Germline V lookup: CDR1 SGHTA, CDR2 FQGNSA. V lost 3 bases and J lost 4, with 7 bases in between. As DNA, the CDR3 is TGTGCCAGCAGCTTCGGCAGATACGAGCAGTACTTC. It is translated as CASSFGRYEQYF.

Note on this clonotype: One base away lies a much larger clone, so this may be a sequencing read error. The CDR3 ends on some other residue instead of the conserved phenylalanine or tryptophan, so this is likely a read error. The gene calls are TRBV6-4 and TRBJ1-5, with TRBD1 matching over 7 bases. The CDR3 totals 16 residues. The V gene's germline CDR1 is MRHNA and CDR2 SNTAGT. V lost 6 bases to trimming and J lost 5 bases; unmatched junction nucleotides: 13. The CDR3 spells CASRPPGQYLDQPQHS. As DNA, the CDR3 is TGTGCCAGCAGGCCGCCGGGACAGTACTTAGATCAGCCCCAGCATTCT.

This clonotype was counted between two and nine times. The chain recombines TRBV2 with TRBJ1-5; the match to TRBD1 covers 7 bases. Germline V gives CDR1 SNHLY, CDR2 FYNNEI. V lost 4 bases, J lost 4 bases, and 4 bases stayed unmatched. CDR3 length equals 14 residues. Here the CDR3 reads CASSAQGLNQPQHF. CDR3 sequence (DNA): TGTGCCAGCAGTGCACAGGGGTTAAATCAGCCCCAGCATTTT.

This clonotype was counted many times. The chain links TRBV12-3 or TRBV12-4 to TRBJ2-6; D is ambiguous. V was trimmed by 4 bases and J by 0 bases, leaving 10 bases between them. This CDR3 contains 16 residues. The CDR3 nucleotides are TGTGCCAGCAGTTACACCACGGGCTCTGGGGCCAACGTCCTGACTTTC. Protein: CASSYTTGSGANVLTF.

The chain uses TRBV19 and TRBJ2-2; D may match TRBD1 or TRBD2 (6 bases each). Germline V lookup: CDR1 LNHDA, CDR2 SQIVND (reference sequence). Trimming removed 8 bases from V and 5 bases from J, with 15 bases in between. CDR3 length: 14 residues. For the CDR3, the DNA is TGTGCCAGTGAGGGGGGAGTTAGGACCGGGGAGCTGTTTTTT. Encoded protein: CASEGGVRTGELFF.

Note on this clonotype: Just one base apart from a much larger clone, this may be a read error. The chain employs TRBV12-3 or TRBV12-4 and TRBJ1-1; D perhaps matches TRBD1 (6 bases). The CDR3 contains 12 residues. V lost 3 bases to trimming and J lost 7 bases, with 9 bases between them. The CDR3 protein is CASSFGTLEAFF. CDR3 coding DNA: TGTGCCAGCAGTTTCGGGACACTTGAAGCTTTCTTT.

This clonotype was observed at least ten times. This chain connects TRBV28 to TRBJ2-5; TRBD1 agrees at 8 bases. The CDR3 sequence is 13 residues long. After removal of 10 bases from V and 3 bases from J, the junction contained 7 bases not matched to a gene. Looked up from germline, CDR1 is MDHEN and CDR2 is SYDVKM. DNA of the CDR3: TGTGCCACCACGACAGGGGCAGAAGAGACCCAGTACTTC. As protein: CATTTGAEETQYF.

Ten or more counts support this clonotype. The rearrangement joins TRBV7-2 to TRBJ1-2; tentative D call: TRBD1 (6 bases). CDR1 and CDR2 from the germline V gene are SGHTA and FQGNSA. This CDR3 has 14 residues. The V and J ends lost 4 bases and 7 bases respectively, with 16 bases between them. CDR3 amino acids: CASSSRTGAGGYTF. CDR3 sequence (DNA): TGTGCCAGCAGCTCAAGAACGGGGGCTGGTGGCTACACCTTC.

Worth noting for this clonotype: This may arise from a read error, as a much more abundant clone is one base away. The chain links TRBV7-9 to TRBJ1-6; D not certain. CDR3 size: 14 residues. CDR1 and CDR2 from the germline V gene are SEHNR and FQNEAQ (reference sequence). CDR3 amino acids: CASRNGRYNSPIHF. The DNA of the CDR3 is TGTGCCAGCAGAAACGGACGGTATAATTCACCCATCCACTTT.

This clonotype was detected ten times or more. V and J are TRBV19 and TRBJ1-1, with 8 positions matching TRBD1. This CDR3 is built from 14 residues. Germline CDR1 reads LNHDA; CDR2 reads SQIVND (reference sequence). V shed 5 bases, J shed 5 bases, and the junction held 7 bases outside the gene matches. The CDR3 here is CASSATGDGTEAFF. The CDR3 DNA sequence: TGTGCCAGTAGTGCGACAGGGGATGGGACTGAAGCTTTCTTT.

This clonotype was seen just once. The chain joins TRBV29-1 to TRBJ2-1; 10 nucleotides match TRBD1. The V gene's germline CDR1 is SQVTM and CDR2 ANQGSEA. The length of the CDR3 is 12 residues. The trim removed 8 bases at V and 10 bases at J, leaving 8 bases unmatched. The CDR3 reads CSLGQGLEEQFF. Here the CDR3 DNA reads TGCAGCTTGGGACAGGGGCTAGAGGAGCAGTTCTTC.

The sample holds a few counts of this clonotype. The rearrangement uses TRBV5-1 and TRBJ1-2; possible D gene TRBD1, 5 bases. Germline values: CDR1 SGHRS, CDR2 YFSETQ. Trimming stripped 0 bases from V and 5 bases from J, with 17 bases between. There are 16 residues in the CDR3. The CDR3 sequence: CASSLEVAGLKYGYTF. The CDR3 DNA reads TGCGCCAGCAGCTTGGAGGTAGCGGGGCTGAAGTATGGCTACACCTTC.

The chain links TRBV6-2 or TRBV6-3 to TRBJ1-2; D remains unclear. The CDR3 totals 13 residues. CDR1 is MNHEY, CDR2 SVGEGT, per germline. V dropped 5 bases and J dropped 5 bases, with 12 bases sitting between them. The CDR3 sequence is CASSEKGKYGYTF. CDR3 nucleotides: TGTGCCAGCAGTGAGAAAGGGAAGTATGGCTACACCTTC.

Concerning this clonotype: Relative to the germline gene, one junction end is altered; a read error may explain this. V is TRBV10-3 and J is TRBJ2-2; 7 bases line up with TRBD1. Germline CDR1 and CDR2: ENHRY and SYGVKD. The CDR3 is made up of 16 amino acids. The CDR3 protein is CASSESRTGNTGELFF. DNA for the CDR3: TGTGCCAGCAGTGAGTCGAGGACAGGGAACACCGGGGAGCTGTTTTTT.

There are many counts of this clonotype. The J gene is TRBJ1-1, the V gene TRBV6-5; 7 nucleotides match TRBD1. Germline CDR1 MNHEY, CDR2 SVGAGI. The CDR3 is 12 residues long. V lost 4 bases and J lost 10; bases outside the gene matches: 6. The CDR3, as DNA: TGTGCCAGCAGTTCGAACTCAGGGGGAGCTTTCTTT. This encodes CASSSNSGGAFF.

The chain links TRBV7-2 to TRBJ2-5; D is possibly TRBD1 (9 bases). Germline loops: CDR1 SGHTA, CDR2 FQGNSA. This CDR3 spans 16 amino acids. V was cut by 4 bases and J by 5 bases, with 20 bases left in between. The CDR3 DNA reads as TGTGCCAGCAGCTCCGGGAGGGGACAGGGTTACGAGACCCAGTACTTC. It yields the protein CASSSGRGQGYETQYF.

The rearrangement uses TRBV6-2 or TRBV6-3 and TRBJ1-4, with D possibly being TRBD1 (6 bases). CDR1 is MNHEY and CDR2 is SVGEGT in the germline V gene. The CDR3 runs to 14 residues. V was shortened by 4 bases and J by 8 bases, with 14 bases between the two germline ends. Written as DNA, the CDR3 is TGTGCCAGCAGTTCGGGCTTTACAGGGGAAAAACTGTTTTTT. Amino acid sequence: CASSSGFTGEKLFF.

The V and J genes are TRBV2 and TRBJ1-3; TRBD1 matches 7 bases. The V gene end was trimmed by 6 bases and the J gene end by 3 bases; junction bases not matched to a gene: 8. There are 15 residues in the CDR3. Germline CDR1 reads SNHLY; CDR2 reads FYNNEI. Here the CDR3 DNA reads TGTGCCAGCAGCCGACAGGGAGGAATTGGAAACACCATATATTTT. It yields the protein CASSRQGGIGNTIYF.

As to this clonotype: Germline and junction disagree at one end, which may indicate a read error. The chain employs TRBV7-6 and TRBJ1-1; 9 bases are a match to TRBD1. The CDR3 has 17 residues. Per germline, CDR1 SGHVS and CDR2 FNYEAQ. The CDR3 nucleotides are TGTGCCAGCAGTTTAGGGGTCGGACAGGGGCCTAACACTGAAGCTTTCTTT. This encodes CASSLGVGQGPNTEAFF.